This TCR beta chain was identified during a study of CD8 T cells in Susac syndrome (dated by TCRdb to between 2018 and 2020). Turning to the overall study: Repertoire sequencing was used to test whether CD8+ T cell activation and differentiation in Susac syndrome was antigen driven. The clonality of the CD8+ T cell repertoire was compared across around twelve healthy donors, roughly 14 Susac syndrome patients and roughly 16 multiple sclerosis patients.

High-throughput TCR beta sequencing profiled peripheral blood CD8+ and CD4+ T cells from healthy donors, Susac syndrome patients and multiple sclerosis patients. The multiple sclerosis controls were treatment-naive patients who had stable or active relapsing-remitting disease and met the revised McDonald criteria. CD8+ TEMRA cells were enriched by FACS, while bulk CD8+ and CD4+ T cells were purified by magnetic negative isolation. Blood was collected in EDTA tubes and processed within 24 hours, with PBMCs isolated through density gradient centrifugation. PBMCs intended for TCR sequencing were cryopreserved in liquid nitrogen and were subsequently thawed in a 37 degrees C water bath. A purity of at least 90% was achieved for sorted or isolated CD4+, CD8+ and CD8+ TEMRA cells. To note about this clonotype: This receptor's antigen is unknown. No base quality information exists; no much larger clone differs at one position.

RNA was extracted using the RNeasy kit, and about 0.5 to 1 ug of the RNA was reverse transcribed with random hexamers. The immunoSEQ multiplex PCR assay, which covers 54 Vbeta and 13 Jbeta segments, was used to amplify TCR beta CDR3 regions. Bias from PCR amplification was corrected by using a synthetic template baseline for primer optimization and for computational correction. In the authors' own workflow: Reads were annotated to V, D and J genes according to IMGT and were analyzed with immunoSEQ Analyzer, with only productive sequences retained. Clonality was computed as one minus Shannon entropy normalized by log2 of the number of productive unique sequences. For each patient and control, public and private clones were evaluated among the 100 most prevalent clones. Clones were defined as Susac-specific when absent from the healthy and MS cohorts, from 1052 published viral clones and from other ImmuneACCESS disease sequences. Through fastp at Q25 and MiXCR, TCRdb rebuilt clones from the public reads, retaining in-frame beta chains. Every entry covers one CDR3 protein and lists the most common genes and DNA from its rows. What appears here as the V and J calls and clone size reflects TCRdb's work, not the paper's. Here the sample has around 270,000 distinct CDR3 sequences; roughly 85% occur a single time. Of the sample, roughly 0.21% is held by the ten largest clones.

Findings and caveats that apply to the study as a whole: The number of individuals in the TCR sequencing and HLA analysis was acknowledged as relatively small.

Taken from cysteine to phenylalanine, the CDR3 has 14 residues. The only DNA kept is the CDR3, 42 bases in frame from the first base. For this chain, trimming is 5 bases at the V end and 7 bases at the J end, and the number of junction bases without a gene match is 7. Via the germline V gene (reference sequence), CDR1 is SEHNR and CDR2 FQNEAQ. The sequencing sample was made of CD8+ T cells from PBMCs. The sequence links TRBV7-9 to TRBJ2-1; the central 8 bases match TRBD1. The clonotype was recovered from a human donor with multiple sclerosis. The CDR3 corresponds to CASSPTGVKNEQFF. The DNA sequence follows: TGTGCCAGCAGCCCGACAGGGGTAAAGAATGAGCAGTTCTTC.